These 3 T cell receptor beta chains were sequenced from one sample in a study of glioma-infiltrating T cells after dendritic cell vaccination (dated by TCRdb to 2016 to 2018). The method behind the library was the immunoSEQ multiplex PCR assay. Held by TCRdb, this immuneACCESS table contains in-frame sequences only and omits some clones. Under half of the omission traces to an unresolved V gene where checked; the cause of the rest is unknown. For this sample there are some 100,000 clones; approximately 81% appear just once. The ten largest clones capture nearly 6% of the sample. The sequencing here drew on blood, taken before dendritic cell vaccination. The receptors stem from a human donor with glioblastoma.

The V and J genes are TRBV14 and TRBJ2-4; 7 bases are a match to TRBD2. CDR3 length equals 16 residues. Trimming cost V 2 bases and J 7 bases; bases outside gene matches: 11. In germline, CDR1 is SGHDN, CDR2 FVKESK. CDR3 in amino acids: CASSQRGWGGDNIQYF. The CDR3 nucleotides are TGTGCCAGCAGCCAAAGAGGATGGGGGGGGGATAACATTCAGTACTTC.

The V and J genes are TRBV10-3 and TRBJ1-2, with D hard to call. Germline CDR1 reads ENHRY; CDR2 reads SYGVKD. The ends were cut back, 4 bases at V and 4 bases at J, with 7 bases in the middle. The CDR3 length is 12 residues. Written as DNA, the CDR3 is TGTGCCATCAGTGGGGCAAGCTATGGCTACACCTTC. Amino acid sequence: CAISGASYGYTF.

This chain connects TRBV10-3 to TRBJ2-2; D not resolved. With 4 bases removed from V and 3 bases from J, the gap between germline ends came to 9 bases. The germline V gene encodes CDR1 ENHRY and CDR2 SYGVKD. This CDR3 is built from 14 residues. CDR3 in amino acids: CAISVFLDTGELFF. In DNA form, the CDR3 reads TGTGCCATCAGTGTATTCCTAGACACCGGGGAGCTGTTTTTT.